This TCR beta chain is from a study of T cell responses to AZD1222 COVID-19 vaccine. Notes on the study in general: Among vaccine-associated CD4 TCRs, coverage spanned spike, with dominance at 160-218 and 743-854. Only after the peak T cell response were repertoires sampled.

Sequencing used immunoSEQ multiplex PCR; TCRdb keeps in-frame clones, though not all of them. Found here are around 100,000 clones, just over 85% of them singletons; the top ten hold approximately 6%. Concerning this clone: Its matching antigen is unknown.

Germline loops: CDR1 LGHDT, CDR2 YNNKEL (reference sequence). CDR3 size: 18 residues. The V and J ends lost 5 bases and 4 bases, in that order; junction bases with no gene match: 13. The clonotype comes from an adult in good health. The sample consisted of peripheral blood, taken on day 0 of AZD1222 vaccination. The chain couples TRBV3-1 (or the pseudogene TRBV3-2) to TRBJ2-1, with 11 bases aligning to TRBD2. The CDR3 nucleotides are TGTGCCAGCAGCTATTTACTAGCGGGAGTTTCGGGGTACAATGAGCAGTTCTTC. It encodes CASSYLLAGVSGYNEQFF.